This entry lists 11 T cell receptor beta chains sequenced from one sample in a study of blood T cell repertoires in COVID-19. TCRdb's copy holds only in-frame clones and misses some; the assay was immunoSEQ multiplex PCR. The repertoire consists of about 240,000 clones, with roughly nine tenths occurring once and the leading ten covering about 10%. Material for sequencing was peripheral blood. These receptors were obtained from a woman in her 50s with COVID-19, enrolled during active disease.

For the CDR3, the DNA is TGTGCCAGCAGCTTGGGGCGGACAGCCGAAGCTTTCTTT. Translated: CASSLGRTAEAFF. V and J are TRBV5-8 and TRBJ1-1, with TRBD1 as a possible D gene (6 bases). The V end was cut by 0 bases, the J end by 8 bases, with 11 bases between. The CDR3 consists of 13 residues. The germline gives CDR1 SGHTS, CDR2 YDEGEE.

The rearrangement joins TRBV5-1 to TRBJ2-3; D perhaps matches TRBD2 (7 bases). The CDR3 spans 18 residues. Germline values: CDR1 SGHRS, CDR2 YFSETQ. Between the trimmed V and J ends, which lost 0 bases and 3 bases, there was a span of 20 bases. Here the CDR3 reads CASSLVTAGALRTDTQYF. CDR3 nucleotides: TGCGCCAGCAGCTTGGTCACGGCGGGGGCCTTAAGGACAGATACGCAGTATTTT.

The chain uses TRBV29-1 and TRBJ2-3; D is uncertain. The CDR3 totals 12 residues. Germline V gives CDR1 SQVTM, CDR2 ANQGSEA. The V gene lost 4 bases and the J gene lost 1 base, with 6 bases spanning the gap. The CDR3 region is CSVGVGTDTQYF. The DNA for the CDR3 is TGCAGCGTTGGAGTTGGCACAGATACGCAGTATTTT.

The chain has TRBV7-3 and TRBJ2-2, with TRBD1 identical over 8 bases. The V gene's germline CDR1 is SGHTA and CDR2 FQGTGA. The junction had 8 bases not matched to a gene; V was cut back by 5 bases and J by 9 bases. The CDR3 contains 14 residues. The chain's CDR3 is CASSPQSRGRELFF. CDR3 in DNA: TGTGCCAGCAGCCCGCAATCCAGGGGGCGGGAGCTGTTTTTT.

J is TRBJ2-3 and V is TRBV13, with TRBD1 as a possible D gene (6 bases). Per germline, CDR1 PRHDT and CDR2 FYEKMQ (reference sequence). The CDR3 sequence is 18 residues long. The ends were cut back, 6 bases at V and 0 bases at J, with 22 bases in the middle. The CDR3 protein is CASSLNHRATFSTDTQYF. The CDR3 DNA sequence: TGTGCCAGCAGTTTGAACCACAGGGCTACATTTAGCACAGATACGCAGTATTTT.

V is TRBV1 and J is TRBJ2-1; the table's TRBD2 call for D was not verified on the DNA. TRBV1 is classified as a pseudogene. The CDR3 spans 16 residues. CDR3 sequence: CTSSQERRGSYNEQFF. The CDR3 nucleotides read TGCACCAGCAGCCAAGAGCGGCGGGGGTCTTACAATGAGCAGTTCTTC.

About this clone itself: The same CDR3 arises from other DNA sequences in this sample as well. The CDR3, as DNA: TGCGCCAGCAGCTTGGGGTCTGGGGGGTCGTCTGAAGCTTTCTTT. Protein product: CASSLGSGGSSEAFF. This chain uses TRBV5-1 with TRBJ1-1; D might be TRBD1 (5 bases). Germline CDR1 reads SGHRS; CDR2 reads YFSETQ. V was clipped by 0 bases and J by 6 bases, with 15 bases between them. The CDR3 spans 15 residues.

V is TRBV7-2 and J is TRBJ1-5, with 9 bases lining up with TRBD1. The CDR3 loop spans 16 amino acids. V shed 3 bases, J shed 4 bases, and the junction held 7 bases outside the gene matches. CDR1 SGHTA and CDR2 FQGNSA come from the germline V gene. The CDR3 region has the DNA TGTGCCAGCAGCTTGACAGGGGGATCGGATAATCAGCCCCAGCATTTT. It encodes CASSLTGGSDNQPQHF.

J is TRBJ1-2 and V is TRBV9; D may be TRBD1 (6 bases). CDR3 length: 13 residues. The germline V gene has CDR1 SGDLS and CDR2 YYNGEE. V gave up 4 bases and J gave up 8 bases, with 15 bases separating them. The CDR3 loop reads CASSPGGARGYTF. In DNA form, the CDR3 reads TGTGCCAGCAGCCCCGGGGGGGCGCGGGGCTACACCTTC.

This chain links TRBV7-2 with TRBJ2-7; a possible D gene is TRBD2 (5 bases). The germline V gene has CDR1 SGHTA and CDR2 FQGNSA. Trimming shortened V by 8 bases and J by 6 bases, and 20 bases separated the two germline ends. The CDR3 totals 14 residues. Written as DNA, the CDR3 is TGTGCCAGCCGGAAAGCGGTCCATACGGCCGAGCAGTACGTC. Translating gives CASRKAVHTAEQYV.

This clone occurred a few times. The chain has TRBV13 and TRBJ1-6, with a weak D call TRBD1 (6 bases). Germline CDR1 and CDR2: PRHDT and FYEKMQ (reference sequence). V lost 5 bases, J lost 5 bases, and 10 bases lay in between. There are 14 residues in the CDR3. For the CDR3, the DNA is TGTGCCAGCAGCCAGAGGGGGAATAATTCACCCCTCCACTTT. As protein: CASSQRGNNSPLHF.